This T cell receptor (beta chain) derives from a study of T-cell reconstitution after alpha-beta-depleted transplantation in children. CDR3 length: 14 residues. V gave up 6 bases and J gave up 5 bases; unmatched junction bases: 7. Germline V gene sequence: CDR1 MNHNS, CDR2 SASEGT. Library preparation (for TCRbeta) was performed with unique molecular identifiers. TCRdb called the PCR reads again in MiXCR, with one record for every CDR3 protein. The sample lists 70,000 to 95,000 distinct CDR3 sequences; 12% were seen once. The sample holds many counts of this clonotype. The source material was PBMCs from the stem cell graft donor, sampled from the stem cell graft. The TCR comes from a human donor who donated a stem cell graft to a child with inherited bone marrow failure. This chain uses TRBV6-1 with TRBJ2-1; 7 nucleotides match TRBD2. The CDR3 DNA reads TGTGCCAGCAGCCTTAGCGGGCTAAACAATGAGCAGTTCTTC. This sequence encodes CASSLSGLNNEQFF.